This T cell receptor beta chain was sequenced in a study of identifying expanded T cells in peripheral blood. This CDR3 comprises 16 residues. Germline V lookup: CDR1 MNHNS, CDR2 SASEGT. V gave up 4 bases and J gave up 2 bases; unmatched junction bases: 5. A remark on this clone: What it binds is not known.

TCRdb's table, derived via immunoSEQ multiplex PCR, lists solely in-frame clones and lacks some. The sample comprises about 94,000 clones, 88% of which are singletons, and around 5.9% rests with the top ten. No infections or other immune events were documented during collection. Study results and caveats: Variance in clone template counts between approximately 2-week samples significantly increased with total template count across all healthy donors. Over approximately two and four weeks, about 15 and 19 clones changed, versus approximately 1.1 between replicates.

The V and J genes are TRBV6-1 and TRBJ2-5; 12 bases agree with TRBD1. The receptor was isolated from a person aged 18-69 years in good health. Specimen: blood. The CDR3 coding sequence is TGTGCCAGCAGTGTCAGGGACAGGGGGCAGCAAGAGACCCAGTACTTC. The encoded protein is CASSVRDRGQQETQYF.